This passage covers 32 T cell receptor beta chains from one sample sequenced in a study of blood T cell repertoires in COVID-19. Assay used: immunoSEQ multiplex PCR; TCRdb lists only in-frame clones, some missing. The sample includes over 200,000 clones, 88% of them seen just once. Sequenced sample: peripheral blood. The receptors come from a man in his fifties or sixties who had recovered from COVID-19.

CDR3 DNA: TGTGCCAGCTCACCAGGGGGGACGGGACCTCGTTCAGCTTTCTTT. This codes for CASSPGGTGPRSAFF. This chain connects TRBV18 to TRBJ1-1; D may be TRBD1 (5 bases). The CDR3 totals 15 residues. The V and J ends lost 2 bases and 10 bases respectively, with 20 bases between them. Germline V gene data show CDR1 as KGHSH and CDR2 as LQKENI.

This rearrangement joins TRBV27 to TRBJ1-6; 7 nucleotides line up with TRBD1. The CDR3 runs 14 residues. CDR1 and CDR2 (germline): MNHEY, SMNVEV (reference sequence). Trimming cost V 5 bases and J 8 bases; bases outside gene matches: 6. CDR3 amino acids: CASSMTGIYSPLHF. The CDR3 DNA sequence: TGTGCCAGCAGTATGACAGGGATTTATTCACCCCTCCACTTT.

The rearrangement links TRBV7-2 to TRBJ2-7; 8 bases line up with TRBD2. The trim removed 7 bases at V and 6 bases at J, leaving 5 bases unmatched. Looked up from germline, CDR1 is SGHTA and CDR2 is FQGNSA. This CDR3 is 12 amino acids long. The CDR3 nucleotides read TGTGCCAGCACTCCGGGGGGGGTCGAGCAGTACTTC. This codes for CASTPGGVEQYF. The whole variable domain, filled in from reference TRBV7-2 and TRBJ2-7, reads GAGVSQSPSNKVTEKGKDVELRCDPISGHTALYWYRQSLGQGLEFLIYFQGNSAPDKSGLPSDRFSAERTGGSVSTLTIQRTQQEDSAVYLCASTPGGVEQYFGPGTRLTVT.

V gene TRBV19 combines with J gene TRBJ1-6; tentative D call: TRBD1 (6 bases). The CDR3 spans 13 residues. Germline CDR1 is LNHDA and CDR2 is SQIVND (reference sequence). Trimming took off 8 bases at V and 13 bases at J, with 18 bases between the two ends. The CDR3 loop reads CASGQRFLVPLHF. DNA of the CDR3: TGTGCCAGTGGACAGCGGTTCTTGGTTCCCCTCCACTTT.

The V and J genes are TRBV12-3 or TRBV12-4 and TRBJ1-2; D uncertain. Trimming pared 2 bases from V and 5 bases from J, leaving 6 bases between. The CDR3 is 12 amino acids. The CDR3 DNA follows: TGTGCCAGCAGTTTAACTGTTTATGGCTACACCTTC. Protein: CASSLTVYGYTF.

In this sample, this clone turned up a few times. The rearrangement uses TRBV4-1 and TRBJ1-4; 7 nucleotides line up with TRBD1. V lost 0 bases, J lost 5 bases, and 6 bases stayed unmatched. Per germline, CDR1 MGHRA and CDR2 YSYEKL. CDR3 length: 16 amino acids. In DNA form, the CDR3 reads TGCGCCAGCAGCCAAGATAGGGACAGCCGGAATGAAAAACTGTTTTTT. The encoded protein is CASSQDRDSRNEKLFF.

The chain links TRBV5-1 to TRBJ1-5; D possibly corresponds to TRBD1 (5 bases). V was trimmed by 1 base and J by 3 bases, leaving 11 bases between them. The V gene's germline CDR1 is SGHRS and CDR2 YFSETQ. This CDR3 contains 15 residues. CDR3 in DNA: TGCGCCAGCAGCTTGAATCCAGGGAACAATCAGCCCCAGCATTTT. Its translation is CASSLNPGNNQPQHF.

This clone was counted between two and nine times. This chain uses TRBV5-1 with TRBJ1-6; 10 nucleotides align to TRBD1. Germline values: CDR1 SGHRS, CDR2 YFSETQ. This CDR3 has 17 amino acids. V was clipped by 1 base and J by 10 bases; unmatched bases: 11. The CDR3 reads CASSLLGAGQGRSPLHF. In nucleotides, the CDR3 is TGCGCCAGCAGCTTGCTTGGGGCGGGACAGGGGCGATCACCCCTCCACTTT.

The chain combines TRBV7-8 with TRBJ1-2; 9 bases match TRBD1. This CDR3 region has 14 residues. V shed 1 base, J shed 6 bases, and the junction held 3 bases outside the gene matches. Germline CDR1 reads SGHVS; CDR2 reads FQNEAQ. CDR3 residues: CASSLVRTGDGYTF. CDR3 DNA: TGTGCCAGCAGCTTAGTCCGGACAGGGGATGGCTACACCTTC. Complete variable domain (other parts from reference TRBV7-8 and TRBJ1-2): GAGVSQSPRYKVAKRGQDVALRCDPISGHVSLFWYQQALGQGPEFLTYFQNEAQLDKSGLPSDRFFAERPEGSVSTLKIQRTQQEDSAVYLCASSLVRTGDGYTFGSGTRLTVV.

This clone has just a few counts. CDR3 region: CATSRDSGGAGELFF. The CDR3 DNA sequence: TGTGCCACCAGCAGAGATAGCGGGGGGGCCGGGGAGCTGTTTTTT. The rearrangement links TRBV15 to TRBJ2-2; 11 positions agree with TRBD2. Germline loops: CDR1 LNHNV, CDR2 YYDKDF (reference sequence). The CDR3 has 15 amino acids. Trimming cost V 0 bases and J 6 bases; bases outside gene matches: 0.

V usage is TRBV30 and J usage is TRBJ1-2; 7 bases fit TRBD1. Trimming at V came to 0 bases and at J to 2 bases, leaving 3 bases not matched to a gene. The V gene's germline CDR1 is GTSNPN and CDR2 SVGIG (reference sequence). The CDR3 covers 14 residues. This CDR3 reads CAWSVLTGNYGYTF. For the CDR3, the DNA is TGTGCCTGGAGTGTACTGACAGGGAACTATGGCTACACCTTC. The full variable domain, in which reference TRBV30 and TRBJ1-2 provide the parts outside the CDR3, is SQTIHQWPATLVQPVGSPLSLECTVEGTSNPNLYWYRQAAGRGLQLLFYSVGIGQISSEVPQNLSASRPQDRQFILSSKKLLLSDSGFYLCAWSVLTGNYGYTFGSGTRLTVV.

The V gene is TRBV6-5, the J gene TRBJ2-3; TRBD2 agrees at 10 bases. V trimming: 7 bases; J trimming: 2 bases; junction bases outside the gene matches: 6. This CDR3 spans 15 amino acids. The germline gives CDR1 MNHEY, CDR2 SVGAGI. The CDR3 here is CASISGRAFTDTQYF. CDR3 DNA: TGTGCCAGCATAAGCGGGAGGGCCTTCACAGATACGCAGTATTTT.

V usage is TRBV11-2 and J usage is TRBJ1-2; possibly TRBD1 for D (6 bases). The germline gives CDR1 SGHAT, CDR2 FQNNGV. Trimming pared 2 bases from V and 4 bases from J, leaving 11 bases between. CDR3 length: 14 residues. The chain's CDR3 is CASSLNYRVYGYTF. The CDR3 DNA reads TGTGCCAGCAGCTTAAATTACAGGGTCTATGGCTACACCTTC.

This clone was observed a single time. J is TRBJ1-2 and V is TRBV2, with 7 bases aligning to TRBD1. CDR3 size: 15 residues. Germline CDR1 SNHLY, CDR2 FYNNEI. Germline trimming cut 6 bases from V and 3 bases from J; bases unmatched to any gene: 10. CDR3 nucleotide sequence: TGTGCCAGCAGAATTTTCACAGGGGACCACTATGGCTACACCTTC. Translation: CASRIFTGDHYGYTF.

The rearrangement links TRBV12-3 or TRBV12-4 to TRBJ2-7; D might be TRBD1 (6 bases). The CDR3 spans 13 residues. Between the trimmed V and J ends, which lost 6 bases and 2 bases, there was a span of 11 bases. For the CDR3, the DNA is TGTGCCAGCAGCCTCAGGGGCCCCTACGAGCAGTACTTC. This encodes CASSLRGPYEQYF.

Turning to this clone: This sample includes further DNA sequences coding for the same CDR3. The V gene is TRBV5-6, the J gene TRBJ2-5; 7 nucleotides line up with TRBD1. Per the germline V gene, CDR1 is SGHDT and CDR2 is YYEEEE. CDR3 size: 14 residues. Trimming removed 4 bases from V and 0 bases from J; junction bases left unmatched: 3. The CDR3 nucleotides are TGTGCCAGCAGCCTGGACAGGTACCAAGAGACCCAGTACTTC. Protein product: CASSLDRYQETQYF.

The chain links TRBV11-2 to TRBJ2-5, with TRBD1 identical over 11 bases. V shed 4 bases and J 6 bases; nucleotides not matched to a gene: 7. The CDR3 contains 15 residues. CDR1 is SGHAT, CDR2 FQNNGV, per germline. CDR3 sequence (DNA): TGTGCCAGCAGCTCCCGGACAGGGGGCGTCCAGACCCAGTACTTC. Translation gives CASSSRTGGVQTQYF.

The chain has TRBV27 and TRBJ2-5, with 13 bases aligning to TRBD2. Per germline, CDR1 MNHEY and CDR2 SMNVEV (reference sequence). The CDR3 has 17 residues. V lost 5 bases and J lost 4; bases outside the gene matches: 10. CDR3 loop: CASSPGLAGKGAETQYF. The CDR3 DNA sequence: TGTGCCAGCAGTCCGGGACTAGCGGGGAAAGGGGCAGAGACCCAGTACTTC.

The chain carries TRBV5-4 and TRBJ1-3; tentatively, D is TRBD1 (6 bases). Trimming removed 4 bases from V and 4 bases from J, with 15 bases in between. This CDR3 has 15 amino acids. Germline CDR1 reads SGHNT; CDR2 reads YYREEE (reference sequence). In nucleotides, the CDR3 is TGTGCCAGCAGCAAAAACAGGGACCCCGGAAACACCATATATTTT. Its protein is CASSKNRDPGNTIYF.

This clone was counted a single time. The V call is TRBV3-1 (or the pseudogene TRBV3-2), the J call TRBJ1-4; a weak D match, TRBD1 (6 bases). Germline V CDR1 and CDR2: LGHDT, YNNKEL (reference sequence). The CDR3 is 16 residues long. Trimming cost V 2 bases and J 6 bases, with 16 bases left between them. In DNA form, the CDR3 reads TGTGCCAGCAGCCAATGGGGCAGGGGCGATGATGAAAAACTGTTTTTT. Protein product: CASSQWGRGDDEKLFF.

The chain employs TRBV9 and TRBJ2-7; 11 bases agree with TRBD1. V lost 0 bases and J lost 2; bases outside the gene matches: 4. The CDR3 has 16 residues. Per the germline V gene, CDR1 is SGDLS and CDR2 is YYNGEE. The CDR3 is CASSVGTGGGTYEQYF. In nucleotides, the CDR3 is TGTGCCAGCAGCGTAGGGACAGGGGGCGGAACCTACGAGCAGTACTTC.

The gene calls are TRBV5-4 and TRBJ2-1; 9 nucleotides match TRBD2. Per germline, CDR1 SGHNT and CDR2 YYREEE (reference sequence). This CDR3 contains 15 residues. V lost 6 bases, J lost 4 bases, and 8 bases stayed unmatched. Here the CDR3 DNA reads TGTGCCAGCAATCGGCCCCTAGCGGGGTACAATGAGCAGTTCTTC. This sequence encodes CASNRPLAGYNEQFF.

This chain joins TRBV18 and TRBJ2-7, with 7 nucleotides matching TRBD1. The V segment lost 3 bases and the J segment 7 bases; nucleotides outside the gene matches: 9. Germline V lookup: CDR1 KGHSH, CDR2 LQKENI. The CDR3 spans 14 residues. In DNA form, the CDR3 reads TGTGCCAGCTCACCCGGGACAGCTTCTCGTGAGCAGTACTTC. As protein: CASSPGTASREQYF.

The chain joins TRBV6-1 to TRBJ1-2; D perhaps matches TRBD1 (5 bases). The CDR3 runs 13 residues. The ends were cut back, 3 bases at V and 7 bases at J, with 12 bases in the middle. CDR1 MNHNS and CDR2 SASEGT come from the germline V gene. The CDR3 region is CASSDRVLSGYTF. The DNA for the CDR3 is TGTGCCAGCAGTGACAGGGTTCTGAGTGGCTACACCTTC.

This chain joins TRBV5-8 and TRBJ1-1; a weak D match, TRBD1 (5 bases). Deletions cut 2 bases from V and 4 bases from J, with 12 bases between. CDR3 size: 14 residues. Germline-derived CDR1 and CDR2 are SGHTS and YDEGEE. For the CDR3, the DNA is TGTGCCAGCAGCTTTCGGGGGGTTGGCACTGAAGCTTTCTTT. Amino acid sequence: CASSFRGVGTEAFF.

This chain joins TRBV9 and TRBJ2-3; D gene uncertain. The V end lost 0 bases, the J end lost 0 bases, and 11 bases lay between the germline ends. The CDR3 runs 16 residues. Germline CDR1 is SGDLS and CDR2 is YYNGEE. The CDR3 DNA reads as TGTGCCAGCAGCGTAGAGATTGACATTAGCACAGATACGCAGTATTTT. This codes for CASSVEIDISTDTQYF.

The chain employs TRBV5-1 and TRBJ2-2; 9 positions agree with TRBD1. V lost 1 base to trimming and J lost 5 bases; unmatched junction nucleotides: 6. The CDR3 covers 16 residues. Germline lookup yields CDR1 SGHRS and CDR2 YFSETQ. The CDR3 spells CASSLNRGLSTGELFF. DNA for the CDR3: TGCGCCAGCAGCTTGAACAGGGGGCTCAGTACCGGGGAGCTGTTTTTT.

The chain joins TRBV7-8 to TRBJ1-2; D gene unclear. Germline V gene sequence: CDR1 SGHVS, CDR2 FQNEAQ. This CDR3 spans 12 amino acids. The ends were cut back, 2 bases at V and 3 bases at J, with 4 bases in the middle. CDR3: CASSLIDYGYTF. Written as DNA, the CDR3 is TGTGCCAGCAGCTTAATCGACTATGGCTACACCTTC.

The chain has TRBV19 and TRBJ1-5; a possible D gene is TRBD1 (5 bases). CDR1 and CDR2 from the germline V gene are LNHDA and SQIVND (reference sequence). CDR3 length: 16 residues. The germline V and J ends were trimmed by 2 bases and 6 bases, with 17 bases remaining between them. Written as DNA, the CDR3 is TGTGCCAGTAGTATACTTGGGCAGGGAGGAGGTCAGCCCCAGCATTTT. It encodes CASSILGQGGGQPQHF.

The CDR3 coding sequence is TGTGCCAGTAGTGGCAGGGGGGACTACGAGCAGTACTTC. Its protein is CASSGRGDYEQYF. The rearrangement uses TRBV19 and TRBJ2-7; the D gene is possibly TRBD1 (7 bases). The CDR3 loop spans 13 amino acids. The ends were cut back, 5 bases at V and 3 bases at J, with 11 bases in the middle. Germline V gene lookup returns CDR1 LNHDA and CDR2 SQIVND (reference sequence).

V is TRBV7-9 and J is TRBJ1-3; D gene uncertain. The CDR3 spans 18 residues. V was pared by 1 base and J by 0 bases, with 16 bases between. Germline V CDR1 and CDR2: SEHNR, FQNEAQ (reference sequence). In DNA, the CDR3 is TGTGCCAGCAGCTTAGTGGCGGGTATCTGGGTCTCTGGAAACACCATATATTTT. Protein sequence: CASSLVAGIWVSGNTIYF.

This chain joins TRBV4-2 and TRBJ2-3, with a possible D match to TRBD1 (5 bases). Germline CDR1 and CDR2: LGHNA and YNFKEQ. V gave up 4 bases and J gave up 3 bases, with 17 bases separating them. The CDR3 length is 16 residues. The CDR3 DNA sequence: TGTGCCAGCAGCCCTAGACAGAAACAAGGGACAGATACGCAGTATTTT. Its protein is CASSPRQKQGTDTQYF.